A single sample is the source of the 10 T cell receptor beta chains below, sequenced in a study of cytomegalovirus exposure and HLA in healthy donors (dated by TCRdb to about 2017). Preparation of the library involved the immunoSEQ multiplex PCR assay. The immuneACCESS repertoire file appears here via TCRdb, limited to in-frame rearrangements. These files lack a portion of the clones; in checked studies, under half of the deficit traces to unresolved V genes, and the cause of the others is not known. Across this sample there are 100,000 to 150,000 clones, with about nine tenths seen only once. About 4.4% of the sample is in the top ten clones. Sequenced sample: PBMCs. The receptors were sampled from a man in his late teens or twenties in good health and CMV-seropositive.

CDR3 residues: CASSRGQVPYEQYF. Here the CDR3 DNA reads TGTGCCAGCAGCCGGGGACAGGTTCCCTACGAGCAGTACTTC. The chain is built from TRBV28 and TRBJ2-7; 8 bases are shared with TRBD1. With V trimmed by 6 bases and J by 2 bases, 6 bases remained unmatched. Per germline, CDR1 MDHEN and CDR2 SYDVKM. There are 14 residues in the CDR3.

This chain uses TRBV5-1 with TRBJ2-7; perhaps TRBD1 as D (7 bases). This CDR3 has 14 residues. Germline lookup yields CDR1 SGHRS and CDR2 YFSETQ. The V end lost 6 bases, the J end lost 5 bases, and 18 bases lay between the germline ends. The CDR3, as DNA: TGCGCCAGCACCCGTGGAGGGGGCATCCACGAGCAGTACTTC. Its translation: CASTRGGGIHEQYF.

The rearrangement uses TRBV6-5 and TRBJ1-5, with D possibly being TRBD1 (6 bases). The CDR3 contains 12 residues. Per the germline V gene, CDR1 is MNHEY and CDR2 is SVGAGI. The V gene lost 6 bases and the J gene lost 5 bases, with 8 bases spanning the gap. CDR3 loop: CASRNRDQPQHF. For the CDR3, the DNA is TGTGCCAGCAGGAACAGGGATCAGCCCCAGCATTTT.

This chain uses TRBV5-6 with TRBJ2-7, with 14 bases lining up with TRBD2. Germline CDR1 SGHDT, CDR2 YYEEEE. The V segment lost 7 bases and the J segment 1 base; nucleotides outside the gene matches: 7. The CDR3 consists of 16 residues. Here the CDR3 reads CASGTSGGSPSYEQYF. In DNA, the CDR3 is TGTGCCAGCGGGACTAGCGGGGGATCTCCGTCCTACGAGCAGTACTTC.

The J gene is TRBJ1-3, the V gene TRBV15; D call uncertain. Deletions cut 0 bases from V and 5 bases from J, with 2 bases between. The V gene's germline CDR1 is LNHNV and CDR2 YYDKDF (reference sequence). The CDR3 totals 12 residues. The CDR3 nucleotides are TGTGCCACCAGCAGAGACAGAAACACCATATATTTT. Encoded protein: CATSRDRNTIYF. Supplemented by reference TRBV15 and TRBJ1-3, the full variable domain reads DAMVIQNPRYQVTQFGKPVTLSCSQTLNHNVMYWYQQKSSQAPKLLFHYYDKDFNNEADTPDNFQSRRPNTSFCFLDIRSPGLGDTAMYLCATSRDRNTIYFGEGSWLTVV.

This chain connects TRBV19 to TRBJ1-5; 9 nucleotides agree with TRBD1. This CDR3 contains 19 residues. CDR1 and CDR2 (germline): LNHDA, SQIVND (reference sequence). Losses at the gene ends were 2 bases for V and 3 bases for J; bases not matched to a gene: 14. CDR3 in DNA: TGTGCCAGTAGTATAAGGTCGAGGCGGGACAGGGCTATCAATCAGCCCCAGCATTTT. Encoded protein: CASSIRSRRDRAINQPQHF. The variable domain in full, completed from reference TRBV19 and TRBJ1-5, reads DGGITQSPKYLFRKEGQNVTLSCEQNLNHDAMYWYRQDPGQGLRLIYYSQIVNDFQKGDIAEGYSVSREKKESFPLTVTSAQKNPTAFYLCASSIRSRRDRAINQPQHFGDGTRLSIL.

This clone was picked up a small number of times. The V gene is TRBV7-2, the J gene TRBJ1-6; weak D call: TRBD1 (6 bases). The CDR3 loop spans 16 amino acids. The V end lost 4 bases, the J end lost 9 bases, and 19 bases lay between the germline ends. Per germline, CDR1 SGHTA and CDR2 FQGNSA. The CDR3: CASSSDGAGVGSPLHF. The CDR3 coding sequence is TGTGCCAGCAGCTCCGACGGTGCAGGGGTAGGTTCACCCCTCCACTTT.

The V and J genes are TRBV13 and TRBJ2-7; the D gene is possibly TRBD2 (6 bases). Per the germline V gene, CDR1 is PRHDT and CDR2 is FYEKMQ (reference sequence). Trimming pared 5 bases from V and 3 bases from J, leaving 17 bases between. The CDR3 runs to 15 residues. This CDR3 reads CASSHRAGLGYEQYF. The CDR3 nucleotides are TGTGCCAGCAGCCATCGGGCGGGGTTGGGCTACGAGCAGTACTTC.

The chain has TRBV7-8 and TRBJ1-6; no reliable D call. Trimming took 5 bases from V and 7 from J, leaving 24 bases between them. In germline, CDR1 is SGHVS, CDR2 FQNEAQ. The CDR3 consists of 18 residues. The CDR3 DNA reads TGTGCCAGCAGCCTCTACAGACGGGGTCGGGAGAGAAATTCACCCCTCCACTTT. It is translated as CASSLYRRGRERNSPLHF. The full variable domain, in which reference TRBV7-8 and TRBJ1-6 provide the parts outside the CDR3, is GAGVSQSPRYKVAKRGQDVALRCDPISGHVSLFWYQQALGQGPEFLTYFQNEAQLDKSGLPSDRFFAERPEGSVSTLKIQRTQQEDSAVYLCASSLYRRGRERNSPLHFGNGTRLTVT.

This chain uses TRBV19 with TRBJ1-2; possibly TRBD1 for D (5 bases). Germline CDR1 is LNHDA and CDR2 is SQIVND (reference sequence). The CDR3 covers 16 residues. Between the trimmed V and J ends, which lost 6 bases and 8 bases, there was a span of 25 bases. CDR3 protein: CASRAPTAGQVGGYTF. CDR3 nucleotide sequence: TGTGCCAGTAGGGCCCCGACGGCAGGGCAGGTTGGAGGCTACACCTTC.